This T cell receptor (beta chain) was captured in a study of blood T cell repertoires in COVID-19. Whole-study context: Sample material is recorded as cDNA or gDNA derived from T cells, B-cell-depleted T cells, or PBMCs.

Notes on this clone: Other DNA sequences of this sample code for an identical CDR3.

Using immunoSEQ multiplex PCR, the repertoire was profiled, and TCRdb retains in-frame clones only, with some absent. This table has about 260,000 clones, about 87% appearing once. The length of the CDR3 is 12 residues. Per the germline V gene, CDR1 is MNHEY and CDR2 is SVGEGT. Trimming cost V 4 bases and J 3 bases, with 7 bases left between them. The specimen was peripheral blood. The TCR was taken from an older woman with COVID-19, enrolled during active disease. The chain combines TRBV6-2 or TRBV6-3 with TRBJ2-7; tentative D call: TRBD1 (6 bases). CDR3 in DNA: TGTGCCAGCAGTTCACAGGGCTACGAGCAGTACTTC. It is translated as CASSSQGYEQYF.